The rows below give T cell receptor beta chains drawn from one sample of a study of blood T cells in healthy people across ages. TCRdb re-analysed the 5' RACE reads in MiXCR, keeping a single row per CDR3 protein. The sample lists about 1.4 million distinct CDR3 sequences, around 59% occurring once. Input material: blood. All receptors come from a man between 18 and 35 years old in good health. Both conserved end residues are part of each CDR3. A D gene is named only where the DNA matches it firmly. Expanded clones are given a class, and other clones once, few, many or no size at all.

abundance: -; v_gene: TRBV20-1; j_gene: TRBJ1-5; d_gene: TRBD1; CDR3aa: CSAAGQGNQPQHF; CDR3nt: TGCAGTGCTGCGGGACAGGGTAATCAGCCCCAGCATTTT
abundance: -; v_gene: TRBV9; j_gene: TRBJ2-5; d_gene: TRBD2; CDR3aa: CASSPVALAGQETQYF; CDR3nt: TGTGCCAGCAGCCCCGTCGCACTAGCGGGACAAGAGACCCAGTACTTC
abundance: few; v_gene: TRBV29-1; j_gene: TRBJ2-5; d_gene: -; CDR3aa: CSVVWAGKETQYF; CDR3nt: TGCAGCGTTGTTTGGGCAGGGAAAGAGACCCAGTACTTC
abundance: -; v_gene: TRBV28; j_gene: TRBJ2-1; d_gene: TRBD2; CDR3aa: CASSLQTSGIGEQFF; CDR3nt: TGTGCCAGCAGTTTACAGACTAGCGGGATCGGTGAGCAGTTCTTC
abundance: -; v_gene: TRBV15; j_gene: TRBJ2-5; d_gene: TRBD2; CDR3aa: CATSRGPSGGWVTQYF; CDR3nt: TGTGCCACCAGCAGAGGCCCTAGCGGGGGCTGGGTGACCCAGTACTTC
abundance: -; v_gene: TRBV20-1; j_gene: TRBJ2-1; d_gene: TRBD1; CDR3aa: CSARDRGSVYEQFF; CDR3nt: TGCAGTGCTCGGGACAGGGGATCCGTGTATGAGCAGTTCTTC
abundance: -; v_gene: TRBV12-3/TRBV12-4; j_gene: TRBJ2-1; d_gene: -; CDR3aa: CASGSTLYNEQFF; CDR3nt: TGTGCCAGCGGTTCGACCCTCTACAATGAGCAGTTCTTC
abundance: -; v_gene: TRBV7-2; j_gene: TRBJ2-2; d_gene: TRBD2; CDR3aa: CASSQGLADLGGELFF; CDR3nt: TGTGCCAGCAGCCAAGGACTAGCCGATCTCGGCGGGGAGCTGTTTTTT
abundance: -; v_gene: TRBV7-9; j_gene: TRBJ2-3; d_gene: TRBD2; CDR3aa: CASSPLAGGITDTQYF; CDR3nt: TGTGCCAGCAGCCCGCTAGCGGGGGGGATCACAGATACGCAGTATTTT
abundance: -; v_gene: TRBV18; j_gene: TRBJ1-2; d_gene: TRBD1; CDR3aa: CASSSSTGVYGYTF; CDR3nt: TGTGCCAGCTCATCCTCGACAGGGGTTTACGGCTACACCTTC
abundance: -; v_gene: TRBV7-9; j_gene: TRBJ2-3; d_gene: -; CDR3aa: CASSLASSASTDTQYF; CDR3nt: TGTGCCAGCAGCTTAGCTTCCAGTGCTAGCACAGATACGCAGTATTTT
abundance: -; v_gene: TRBV13; j_gene: TRBJ2-1; d_gene: TRBD2; CDR3aa: CASSFLAAYNEQFF; CDR3nt: TGTGCCAGCAGCTTCCTAGCGGCCTACAATGAGCAGTTCTTC
abundance: few; v_gene: TRBV3-1; j_gene: TRBJ2-1; d_gene: -; CDR3aa: CASSQVGTLPTREQFF; CDR3nt: TGTGCCAGCAGCCAAGTGGGGACGCTCCCTACCAGAGAGCAGTTCTTC